The rows below give T cell receptor beta chains drawn from one sample of a study of blood T cell repertoires in COVID-19. Method: immunoSEQ multiplex PCR; TCRdb's copy keeps in-frame clones and lacks some. Of roughly 95,000 clones listed, under 95% are singletons. Sequenced sample: peripheral blood. The receptors were gathered from a woman between 50 and 59 years old in a cohort sampled during active COVID-19. Each CDR3 is given with its conserved first and last residue. D genes are given only for firm matches. Size is stated for part of the rows, as once, few or many counts, or as a class when the clone is expanded.

cdr3_nt cdr3_aa clone_size v_call d_call j_call
TGTGCCAGCAGTTACCTGCAGGTGGGGCGCGAGCAGTACTTC CASSYLQVGREQYF NA TRBV6-5 NA TRBJ2-7
TGTGCCAGCAGCGTACTGACAGGGGGATCCTACGAGCAGTACTTC CASSVLTGGSYEQYF NA TRBV7-6 TRBD1 TRBJ2-7
TGTGCCAGCAGCTCCACTAGCGGGAGGCACAATGAGCAGTTCTTC CASSSTSGRHNEQFF NA TRBV7-3 TRBD2 TRBJ2-1
TGTGCCAGCAGTGTCGGGCCAGGGGGTAGACTTGAAGCTTTCTTT CASSVGPGGRLEAFF NA TRBV2 TRBD1 TRBJ1-1
TGCGCCAGCAGTCAATCGGCGGGATGCCATCAGCCCCAGCATTTT CASSQSAGCHQPQHF NA TRBV23-1 NA TRBJ1-5
TGTGCCAGCAGTCCTAACAGGGTCTCTGGAAACACCATATATTTT CASSPNRVSGNTIYF NA TRBV27 NA TRBJ1-3
TGTGCCAGCAGCCGAATAGCGGGGGGGCCATTGGATACGCAGTATTTT CASSRIAGGPLDTQYF NA TRBV3-1/TRBV3-2 TRBD2 TRBJ2-3
TGTGCCAGCTCACCCACAGGGCTGGGCACTGAAGCTTTCTTT CASSPTGLGTEAFF NA TRBV18 NA TRBJ1-1
TGTGCCATCAGTGAGCGGGACACCGACACCGGGGAGCTGTTTTTT CAISERDTDTGELFF NA TRBV10-3 NA TRBJ2-2
TGTGCCAGCAGCCGTGGGGGCTCTCATCAGCCCCAGCATTTT CASSRGGSHQPQHF NA TRBV7-8 NA TRBJ1-5
TGTGCCAGCAGCTTATGGGTACAGGGGTCCTACGAGCAGTACTTC CASSLWVQGSYEQYF NA TRBV7-9 TRBD1 TRBJ2-7
TGTGCCAGCGGCAAGCGGGTTTTTGATGAGCAGTTCTTC CASGKRVFDEQFF few TRBV27 NA TRBJ2-1
TGTGCCAGCAGTTACCACCGGGACAGGTCCCCTTCGGGAAAACTGTTTTTT CASSYHRDRSPSGKLFF NA TRBV6-2/TRBV6-3 TRBD1 TRBJ1-4
TGCGCCAGCAGCTGGACAGGGGGCCCCTCAGATACGCAGTATTTT CASSWTGGPSDTQYF NA TRBV5-1 TRBD1 TRBJ2-3
TGTGCCAGCAGGGCCCGGGACAGCAACACTGAAGCTTTCTTT CASRARDSNTEAFF NA TRBV6-5 TRBD1 TRBJ1-1
TGTGCCATCAGTGACCGGACTAGCCCCATCGGGGAGCTGTTTTTT CAISDRTSPIGELFF NA TRBV10-3 TRBD2 TRBJ2-2
TGTGCCAGCAGTTCACAACAGGGTTGGTCCCAGCATTTT CASSSQQGWSQHF NA TRBV27 NA TRBJ1-5
TGTGCCAGCAGCTTAACCGGGACAGCGCTGGGCGAGCAGTACTTC CASSLTGTALGEQYF NA TRBV5-6 TRBD1 TRBJ2-7
TGTGCCAGCAGTACTAGCGGGAGGAATGGTGAGACCCAGTACTTC CASSTSGRNGETQYF NA TRBV6-6 TRBD2 TRBJ2-5
TGTGCCAGCAGCTGGGGGATACAGGGTTATAGCAATCAGCCCCAGCATTTT CASSWGIQGYSNQPQHF NA TRBV28 NA TRBJ1-5
TGTGCCAGCAGCTGGGGACTAGCGGGGAACACCGGGGAGCTGTTTTTT CASSWGLAGNTGELFF NA TRBV5-4 TRBD2 TRBJ2-2
TGTGCCAGCACAGGGGGCACGAACGGAAACACCATATATTTT CASTGGTNGNTIYF NA TRBV9 TRBD1 TRBJ1-3
TGTGCCAGCAGCCTAGGGCCCCCTCCTCAGCCCCAGCATTTT CASSLGPPPQPQHF NA TRBV11-3 NA TRBJ1-5
TGCGCCAGCAGCTTGGGGCAGGCGACCTACGAGCAGTACTTC CASSLGQATYEQYF NA TRBV5-1 NA TRBJ2-7
TGTGCCAGCAGCTCAGCAAGCGGGCTTTACAATGAGCAGTTCTTC CASSSASGLYNEQFF NA TRBV9 NA TRBJ2-1
TGCAGCTCCGACAGAAACTATGGCTACACCTTC CSSDRNYGYTF NA TRBV20-1 NA TRBJ1-2
TGCGCCAGCAGCCAAGCTGCCGGACTAGCGGGAGTGACAGATACGCAGTATTTT CASSQAAGLAGVTDTQYF NA TRBV4-1 TRBD2 TRBJ2-3
TGTGCCAGTAGTATGGGGGAGGTTGAGCAGTTCTTC CASSMGEVEQFF NA TRBV19 NA TRBJ2-1
TGTGCCAGCAGAACAGGGCCCGGGGAGCTGTTTTTT CASRTGPGELFF NA TRBV28 NA TRBJ2-2
TGCGCCAGCAGCTTGGAACAGAACTATGGCTACACCTTC CASSLEQNYGYTF NA TRBV5-1 NA TRBJ1-2
TGTGCCAGCAGCCCCCTCAGGGGCTCCTACAATGAGCAGTTCTTC CASSPLRGSYNEQFF NA TRBV3-1/TRBV3-2 NA TRBJ2-1
TGCGCCAGCAGCTCGGGCTCTGGGGCCAACGTCCTGACTTTC CASSSGSGANVLTF few TRBV5-1 NA TRBJ2-6
TGTGCCAGCAGTTCCCTTAGCAGGGGGCCGGACACTGAAGCTTTCTTT CASSSLSRGPDTEAFF NA TRBV6-5 TRBD1 TRBJ1-1